This paragraph covers one T cell receptor (beta chain) sequence. As processed by the authors: Amplification of reference gene primers was used by the study to estimate nucleated cell counts. The method was immunoSEQ multiplex PCR; TCRdb's version includes in-frame clones alone and lacks a portion of them. V and J calls and clone size are given by that table; D and trimming were obtained from the DNA. Among fewer than 250,000 clones listed, roughly 90% were seen once. The sample belongs to a study of blood T cell repertoires in COVID-19. Study-wide background: Samples taken during acute and convalescent COVID-19 were collected in the United States, Italy and Spain. T cells, B-cell-depleted T cells, or PBMCs supplied cDNA or gDNA.

The sequence was obtained from a woman between 50 and 59 years old with acute or convalescent COVID-19. The material sequenced was peripheral blood.

The CDR3 coding sequence is TGCGCCAGCAGCCTTGAAGGAGCCTTCTACGAGCAGTACTTC. It translates to CASSLEGAFYEQYF. J is TRBJ2-7 and V is TRBV5-1; D is unclear. V was shortened by 4 bases and J by 3 bases, with 14 bases between the two germline ends. Germline V gives CDR1 SGHRS, CDR2 YFSETQ. This CDR3 is built from 14 residues.